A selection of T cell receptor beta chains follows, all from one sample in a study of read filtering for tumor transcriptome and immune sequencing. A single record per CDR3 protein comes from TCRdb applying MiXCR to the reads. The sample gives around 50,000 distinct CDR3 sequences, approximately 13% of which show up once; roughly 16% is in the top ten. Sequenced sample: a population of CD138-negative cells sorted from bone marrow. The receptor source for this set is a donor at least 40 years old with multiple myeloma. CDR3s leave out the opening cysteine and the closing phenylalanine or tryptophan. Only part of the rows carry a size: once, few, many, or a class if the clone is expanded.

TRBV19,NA,ASSFSGGASYNEQF
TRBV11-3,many,ASSFPSEQAEHEKLF
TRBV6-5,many,ASWDRVFEQY
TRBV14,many,ASSLLGEQPQH
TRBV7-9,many,ASSGVSVKEGETQY
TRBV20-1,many,SARSEETDGYT
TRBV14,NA,ASSQLGTQETQY
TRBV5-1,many,ASRSHRRDNEQF
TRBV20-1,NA,SARLRDFSYNEQF
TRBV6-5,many,ASSYGGSGGPYNEQF
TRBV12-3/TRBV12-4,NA,ASSPTGGTTF
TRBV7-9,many,ASSRQLVF
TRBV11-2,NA,ASSPVRAETQY
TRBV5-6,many,ASSPGTGVTDTQY
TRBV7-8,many,ASSLDGSSSGIYNEQF
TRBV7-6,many,ASSLASDYEQY